Reported below is one T cell receptor beta chain. The data stem from a study of CD8 T cells in Susac syndrome. With random hexamers, about 0.45 to 1 ug RNA was reverse transcribed. TCRdb re-called the immunoSEQ multiplex PCR reads with MiXCR, one entry per CDR3 protein. The sample shows about 120,000 distinct CDR3 sequences, around 92% of them seen only once. The ends were cut back, 0 bases at V and 5 bases at J, with 20 bases in the middle. This CDR3 contains 18 residues. The V and J genes are TRBV12-3 or TRBV12-4 and TRBJ1-5; tentative D call: TRBD1 (5 bases). Sequenced: CD4+ T cells from PBMCs. The sequence was collected from a human donor with multiple sclerosis. CDR3 sequence (DNA): TGTGCCAGCAGTTTAGCGCTCACTAGCAGGGAAAAGGATCAGCCCCAGCATTTT. The encoded protein is CASSLALTSREKDQPQHF.